Listed below are T cell receptor beta chains from one sample, sequenced in a study of blood T cell repertoires in COVID-19. TCRdb's copy holds only in-frame clones and misses some; the assay was immunoSEQ multiplex PCR. The sample holds a few hundred thousand clones, 70% to 90% seen once. The sample comprised peripheral blood. These receptors all come from a man in his late teens or twenties who had recovered from COVID-19. The CDR3 runs from the conserved cysteine through the conserved F or W. Fields, in order: V gene, J gene, CDR3 protein.

TRBV7-9	TRBJ1-1	CASGGDVGVPEAFF
TRBV5-4	TRBJ2-5	CASSGTSGGAETQYF
TRBV5-1	TRBJ1-5	CASRPTGTSNQPQHF
TRBV19	TRBJ1-2	CASRPPGDPLIYGYTF
TRBV5-1	TRBJ1-2	CASSLGQGYYGYTF
TRBV27	TRBJ2-3	CASRVRAGGDTQYF
TRBV5-1	TRBJ1-2	CASSLDLMMSYGYTF
TRBV11-2	TRBJ2-7	CASSPGSSGRYEQYF
TRBV6-2/TRBV6-3	TRBJ1-1	CASSEMNTEAFF
TRBV6-5	TRBJ1-3	CASSRDSNSGNTIYF
TRBV27	TRBJ2-1	CASSSTLAANEQFF
TRBV20-1	TRBJ2-7	CSASYVYEQYF
TRBV5-4	TRBJ2-3	CASSFSVAGFTDTQYF
TRBV5-4	TRBJ1-1	CTSSLSGNTEAFF
TRBV9	TRBJ1-1	CASSVGGGPVKNTEAFF
TRBV6-5	TRBJ1-1	CASSQRQFEAFF
TRBV5-4	TRBJ2-7	CASSLWGGNEQYF
TRBV27	TRBJ2-7	CASRPLGGYEQYF
TRBV29-1	TRBJ2-7	CSATGTITYEQYF
TRBV15	TRBJ1-3	CATSRPPAGTGGNTIYF
TRBV2	TRBJ2-5	CASSEDSSRFQRGRIETQYF
TRBV19	TRBJ1-2	CASSLSERYGYTF
TRBV4-1	TRBJ2-7	CASSQGRQGGSSYEQYF
TRBV21-1	TRBJ1-1	CASSPRGGIVAFF
TRBV7-2	TRBJ1-2	CASSPRARSYGYTF
TRBV21-1	TRBJ1-2	CASSLDGGYTF
TRBV18	TRBJ2-7	CASSPGTGGDEQYF
TRBV12-3/TRBV12-4	TRBJ2-7	CASSSGQGYEQYF
TRBV4-1	TRBJ1-4	CASSYWGETGEKLFF
TRBV10-3	TRBJ1-1	CAISDRGTMNTEAFF
TRBV19	TRBJ2-7	CASSRSGQRSYEQYF
TRBV19	TRBJ2-7	CASSPGQGRSYEQYF
TRBV6-2/TRBV6-3	TRBJ2-1	CASSYPIAGETPEFF